This T cell receptor (beta chain) was captured in a study of neoadjuvant anti-PD-1 for oral cavity cancer (dated by TCRdb to the early 2020s). General notes on the study: Three to four biweekly doses of nivolumab at 3 mg/kg were mostly administered to patients before curative-intent surgical resection. For patients who did not progress, a fourth nivolumab dose was given around day 43, followed by definitive surgical resection on days 50-56. Under RECIST 1.1, a patient counted as a responder if showing complete response, partial response or stable disease, and as a non-responder if showing progression. The parent correlative cohort had 12 patients and a response rate of more than 25%.

For deep sequencing of PBMC libraries, mostly about 450 ng of input genomic DNA was used, and six replicates were run per sample. The immunoSEQ hsTCRbeta kit was used to prepare TCRbeta libraries, following the manufacturer's instructions. An Illumina NovaSeq 6000 S4 flow cell was used to sequence the final libraries, which had first been combined to 3 nM. The authors' analysis ran thus. Raw data preprocessing and quality control were performed with the immunoSEQ Analyzer. The analysis was limited to productive rearrangements, and each clonotype was defined by a unique CDR3 amino acid sequence. Using the R package tcR, the researchers computed the Gini-Simpson index as their estimate of repertoire clonality. Student's t test was used to compare Gini indices, while Pearson correlation assessed associations with tumor size change. In its TCRdb copy, this immuneACCESS table keeps in-frame sequences only and misses some clones. Where compared with another copy, unresolved V genes explain less than half of these, and the others have no known cause. D and trimming come from the DNA, and the V and J calls and clone size come from that table. The sample yields some 31,000 clones; about 80% were counted once. The ten top clones hold 3.4% of the sample.

V is clipped by 3 bases and J by 2 bases, and the sequence between their germline boundaries is 15 bases long. Counted from cysteine to phenylalanine, this CDR3 has 16 amino acids. CDR3 DNA only is kept here, 48 bases in frame from base 1. Based on the germline V gene (reference sequence), the CDR1 and CDR2 sequences are LNHNV and YYDKDF. Comments on this clone: Its recognized antigen is unknown. No much larger clone is present one base from it, and per-base qualities are unavailable.

The time point label here, explained by the study, means: after neoadjuvant nivolumab, at surgical resection. The patients had newly diagnosed stage II-IVA oral cavity squamous cell carcinoma and had not received any prior systemic or radiation treatment. Everyone in the cohort had locally advanced, HPV-negative oral cavity squamous cell carcinoma. No culture maintenance or expansion was done, as the peripheral blood mononuclear cells went straight to analysis. Samples came from a longitudinal correlative study of a single-arm phase II trial of neoadjuvant nivolumab in oral cavity squamous cell carcinoma. Genomic DNA-based TCRbeta sequencing was performed on subject-matched pre- and post-treatment PBMCs and tumors from three responders and three non-responders. Peripheral blood mononuclear cells were collected before nivolumab treatment and again after treatment, at the time of surgery. Genomic DNA was isolated from PBMCs using the Maxwell RSC DNA from Cells kit.

Results the study describes overall, beyond this receptor: Higher pretreatment blood Treg/Th17 ratios correlated with higher pretreatment blood TCRbeta clonality and lower post-treatment tumor TCRbeta clonality. Within PBMCs, T cell clonality (Gini index) was significantly higher in non-responders than responders after neoadjuvant nivolumab. Only a few patients per response group were included in the TCR analyses, and larger cohorts for validation were called for by the authors.

Rearrangement joined TRBV15 to TRBJ2-3, and the D gene may be TRBD1, 5 bases matching. This material consisted of PBMCs, taken after nivolumab (anti-PD-1) treatment. The receptor was derived from a person between 40 and 80 years old with oral cavity squamous cell carcinoma. The CDR3 region: CATSRVPKGLTDTQYF. The DNA sequence is TGTGCCACCAGCAGGGTACCGAAGGGGCTCACAGATACGCAGTATTTT.